This T cell receptor (beta chain) was sequenced for a study of response to subunit inactivated influenza vaccine. TCRdb re-called the RT-PCR reads with MiXCR, one entry per CDR3 protein. In the table there are 650,000 to 800,000 distinct CDR3 sequences, around 20% of which are singletons. About this clonotype itself: Its antigen is unknown.

Study-wide points: Few new T cells, the authors suggested, are recruited by each seasonal influenza vaccination.

CDR1 and CDR2 (germline): MDHEN, SYDVKM. The germline V and J ends were trimmed by 3 bases and 5 bases, with 14 bases remaining between them. CDR3 length equals 14 residues. The rearrangement links TRBV28 to TRBJ2-7, with D possibly TRBD1 on 6 matching bases. The sample was PBMCs from blood, taken more than 4 days after vaccination. This sequence originates from a man between 45 and 60 years old who received an inactivated influenza vaccine. The CDR3 DNA reads TGTGCCAGCAGTTTTCCAGGGGTTCTGCACGAGCAGTACTTC. It translates to CASSFPGVLHEQYF.